Reported below is one T cell receptor (beta chain). Its antigen is undetermined. This sample was included in a study of T cell responses to AZD1222 COVID-19 vaccine. General study results and limits: Spike as a whole was targeted by vaccine-associated CD4 TCRs, dominant at 160-218 and 743-854. Females made up more of the donors, who were largely white British, and clonal diversity may have come out too low. Per reports, nearly half of all spike-specific TCRs target regions that are unmutated in variants. Only a handful of people who got AZD1222 tested seropositive at baseline.

Sequencing was performed with immunoSEQ multiplex PCR; in TCRdb, only in-frame clones are kept and a portion is missing. The table includes over 60,000 clones, over 75% detected once. Here the sequenced sample was peripheral blood, taken on day 0 of AZD1222 vaccination. The clonotype originates from an adult in good health.

The CDR3 protein is CASSFDTEAFF. CDR3 in DNA: TGTGCCAGCAGCTTCGACACTGAAGCTTTCTTT. The J gene is TRBJ1-1, the V gene TRBV11-1; unclear D gene. The CDR3 loop spans 11 amino acids. V dropped 3 bases and J dropped 3 bases, with 2 bases sitting between them. The germline V gene encodes CDR1 SGHAT and CDR2 FQDESV (reference sequence).